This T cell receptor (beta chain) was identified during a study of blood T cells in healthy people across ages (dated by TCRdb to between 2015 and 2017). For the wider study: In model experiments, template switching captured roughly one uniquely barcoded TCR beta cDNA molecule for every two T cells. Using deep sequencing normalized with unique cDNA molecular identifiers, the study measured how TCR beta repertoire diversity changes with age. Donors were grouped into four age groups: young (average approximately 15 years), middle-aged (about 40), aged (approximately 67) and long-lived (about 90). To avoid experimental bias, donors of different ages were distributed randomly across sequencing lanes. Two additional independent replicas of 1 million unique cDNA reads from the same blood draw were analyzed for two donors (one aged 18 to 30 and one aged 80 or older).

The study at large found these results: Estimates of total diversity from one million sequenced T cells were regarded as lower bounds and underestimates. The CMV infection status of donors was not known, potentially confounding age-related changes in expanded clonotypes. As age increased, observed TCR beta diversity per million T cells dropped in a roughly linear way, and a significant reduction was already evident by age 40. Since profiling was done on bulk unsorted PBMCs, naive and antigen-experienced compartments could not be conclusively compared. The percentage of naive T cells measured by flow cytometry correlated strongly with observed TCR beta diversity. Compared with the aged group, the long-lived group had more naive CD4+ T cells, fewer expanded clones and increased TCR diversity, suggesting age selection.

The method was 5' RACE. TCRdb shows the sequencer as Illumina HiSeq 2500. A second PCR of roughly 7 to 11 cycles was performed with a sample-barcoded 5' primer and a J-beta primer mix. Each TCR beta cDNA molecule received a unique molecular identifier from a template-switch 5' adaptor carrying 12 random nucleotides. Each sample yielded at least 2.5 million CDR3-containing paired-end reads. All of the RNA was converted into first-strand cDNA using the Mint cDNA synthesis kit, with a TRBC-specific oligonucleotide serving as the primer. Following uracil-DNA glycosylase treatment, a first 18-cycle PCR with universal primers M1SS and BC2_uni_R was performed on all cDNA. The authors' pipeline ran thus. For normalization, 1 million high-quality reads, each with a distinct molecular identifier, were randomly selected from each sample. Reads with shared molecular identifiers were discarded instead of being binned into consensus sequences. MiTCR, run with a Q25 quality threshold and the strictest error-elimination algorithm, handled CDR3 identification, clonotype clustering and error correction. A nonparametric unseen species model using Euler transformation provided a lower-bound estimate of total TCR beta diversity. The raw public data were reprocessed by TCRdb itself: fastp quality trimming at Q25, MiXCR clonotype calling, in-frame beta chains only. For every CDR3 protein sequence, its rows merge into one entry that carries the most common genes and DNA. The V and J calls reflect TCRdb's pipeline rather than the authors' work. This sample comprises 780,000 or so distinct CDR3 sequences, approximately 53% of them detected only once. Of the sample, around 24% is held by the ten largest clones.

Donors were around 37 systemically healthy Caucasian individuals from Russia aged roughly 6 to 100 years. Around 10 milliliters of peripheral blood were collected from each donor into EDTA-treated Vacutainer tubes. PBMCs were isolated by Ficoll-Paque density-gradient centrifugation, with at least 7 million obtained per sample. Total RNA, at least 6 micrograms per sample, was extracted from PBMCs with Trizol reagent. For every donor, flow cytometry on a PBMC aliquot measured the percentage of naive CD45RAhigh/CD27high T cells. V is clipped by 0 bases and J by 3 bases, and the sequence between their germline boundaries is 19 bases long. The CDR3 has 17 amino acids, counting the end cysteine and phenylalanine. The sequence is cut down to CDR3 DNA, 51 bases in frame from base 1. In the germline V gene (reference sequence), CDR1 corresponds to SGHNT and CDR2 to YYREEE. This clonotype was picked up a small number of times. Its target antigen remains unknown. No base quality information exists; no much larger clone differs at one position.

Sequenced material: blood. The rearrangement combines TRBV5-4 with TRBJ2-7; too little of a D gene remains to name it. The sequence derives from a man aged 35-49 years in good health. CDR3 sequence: CASSLGPKLTRHYEQYF. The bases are TGTGCCAGCAGCTTGGGTCCTAAACTTACGCGTCACTACGAGCAGTACTTC.